The 25 T cell receptor beta chains below all came from one sample that was sequenced in a study of T cells in Graves' hyperthyroidism and ophthalmopathy. It was RNA transcripts that yielded the amplified TCR beta CDR3 regions. The HTBI primer set drove a first-round RT-PCR of the TCR CDR3. TCRdb called the multiplex PCR reads again in MiXCR, with one record for every CDR3 protein. This sample has hundreds of thousands of distinct CDR3 sequences, with 16% found just once. The sample comprised blood. The receptors shown here come from a woman younger than 35 with Graves' hyperthyroidism.

V usage is TRBV28 and J usage is TRBJ2-1; TRBD1 might be the D (5 bases). V was clipped by 5 bases and J by 0 bases, with 8 bases between them. Germline V lookup: CDR1 MDHEN, CDR2 SYDVKM. This CDR3 has 14 amino acids. CDR3 nucleotides: TGTGCCAGCAGTCGACAGCCCTCCTACAATGAGCAGTTCTTC. This gives the protein CASSRQPSYNEQFF.

This clonotype was observed many times. The rearrangement uses TRBV6-2 or TRBV6-3 and TRBJ2-7; D unclear. The CDR3 totals 14 residues. V was pared by 0 bases and J by 5 bases, with 11 bases between. Germline CDR1 is MNHEY and CDR2 is SVGEGT. The CDR3 reads CASSYSGYQDEQYF. For the CDR3, the DNA is TGTGCCAGCAGTTACTCAGGGTATCAGGACGAGCAGTACTTC.

V gene TRBV12-3 or TRBV12-4 combines with J gene TRBJ2-4; D may be TRBD2 (7 bases). V was trimmed by 6 bases and J by 2 bases, leaving 14 bases between them. The CDR3 has 15 residues. CDR3 loop: CASREGGPSKNIQYF. The CDR3 DNA reads as TGTGCCAGCAGGGAGGGGGGGCCCTCCAAAAACATTCAGTACTTC.

This clonotype was counted a few times. The chain recombines TRBV6-1 with TRBJ2-1, with D possibly matching TRBD1 (5 bases). The CDR3 sequence is 13 residues long. Trimming removed 6 bases at V and 8 bases at J, with 14 bases between. CDR1 is MNHNS, CDR2 SASEGT, per germline. The CDR3 spells CASSAIRDHEQFF. The CDR3 DNA sequence: TGTGCCAGCAGCGCAATCAGGGATCATGAGCAGTTCTTC.

In its sample, this clonotype was seen many times. Written as DNA, the CDR3 is TGTGCCAGCAGTGATTCAAGGGGGCGCCGGGATGGGGAGACCCAGTACTTC. Protein: CASSDSRGRRDGETQYF. V gene TRBV2 combines with J gene TRBJ2-5; 7 bases map to TRBD1. V trimming: 3 bases; J trimming: 5 bases; junction bases outside the gene matches: 15. The CDR3 is 17 residues long. Germline assignment: CDR1 SNHLY and CDR2 FYNNEI.

This chain uses TRBV7-9 with TRBJ2-5; weak D call: TRBD2 (5 bases). Trimming pared 8 bases from V and 5 bases from J, leaving 12 bases between. CDR1 is SEHNR and CDR2 is FQNEAQ in the germline V gene (reference sequence). The CDR3 spans 12 residues. The CDR3 nucleotides read TGTGCCAGCGCTCGGGGTTTTGAGACCCAGTACTTC. Amino acid sequence: CASARGFETQYF. Combining the CDR3 with reference TRBV7-9 and TRBJ2-5 gives the whole variable domain DTGVSQNPRHKITKRGQNVTFRCDPISEHNRLYWYRQTLGQGPEFLTYFQNEAQLEKSRLLSDRFSAERPKGSFSTLEIQRTEQGDSAMYLCASARGFETQYFGPGTRLLVL.

This clonotype was counted only a few times. V is TRBV2 and J is TRBJ1-2; D gene uncertain. V was trimmed by 2 bases and J by 5 bases, leaving 12 bases between them. The CDR3 consists of 14 residues. Germline loops: CDR1 SNHLY, CDR2 FYNNEI. CDR3 nucleotide sequence: TGTGCCAGCAGTGAATGGGAGACACTTTATGGCTACACCTTC. Protein sequence: CASSEWETLYGYTF.

Many counts were recorded for this clonotype. V usage is TRBV29-1 and J usage is TRBJ2-7, with 10 bases fitting TRBD2. Unmatched junction bases numbered 10, after V lost 8 bases and J lost 3 bases. The CDR3 consists of 14 residues. Germline CDR1 is SQVTM and CDR2 is ANQGSEA. The CDR3 loop is CSIRLAGVIYEQYF. For the CDR3, the DNA is TGCAGCATCCGCCTAGCGGGAGTGATCTACGAGCAGTACTTC.

This clonotype was recorded many times. V usage is TRBV9 and J usage is TRBJ2-1, with 8 bases fitting TRBD2. The CDR3 is 16 amino acids. From germline, CDR1 is SGDLS and CDR2 YYNGEE. V was pared by 3 bases and J by 0 bases, with 5 bases of the junction left unmatched. The CDR3 region is CASSGSGLGSYNEQFF. The CDR3 DNA reads as TGTGCCAGCAGCGGTTCGGGACTAGGCTCCTACAATGAGCAGTTCTTC.

The CDR3 loop reads CASSLGLAGGLTQYF. CDR3 nucleotide sequence: TGTGCCAGCAGCTTAGGACTAGCGGGGGGGCTGACCCAGTACTTC. This sequence joins TRBV11-2 and TRBJ2-5; TRBD2 agrees at 14 bases. Germline V lookup: CDR1 SGHAT, CDR2 FQNNGV. V lost 1 base, J lost 7 bases, and 2 bases stayed unmatched. The CDR3 is 15 residues long.

Of note for this clonotype: Sequence at one end of the junction differs from germline and may be a read error. The gene calls are TRBV5-1 and TRBJ2-5; D gene uncertain. This CDR3 contains 14 residues. Per the germline V gene, CDR1 is SGHRS and CDR2 is YFSETQ. Here the CDR3 reads CASSFSGHQETPYF. In DNA form, the CDR3 reads TGCGCCAGCAGCTTCTCTGGCCACCAAGAGACCCCGTACTTC.

This clonotype occurred a few times. The genes are TRBV6-5 and TRBJ2-1; 7 bases fit TRBD2. This CDR3 region has 16 residues. CDR1 and CDR2 (germline): MNHEY, SVGAGI. V shed 2 bases, J shed 4 bases, and the junction held 8 bases outside the gene matches. The CDR3 DNA reads as TGTGCCAGCAGTTACACTTGGCGGGAGAGGTACAATGAGCAGTTCTTC. Translation: CASSYTWRERYNEQFF.

This clonotype was observed many times. The chain couples TRBV10-2 to TRBJ2-2, with 7 bases aligning to TRBD2. The CDR3 loop spans 13 amino acids. The germline gives CDR1 WSHSY, CDR2 SAAADI. J lost 2 bases, V lost 10 bases, and 4 bases had no gene match. CDR3: CATRDYNTGELFF. The CDR3 nucleotides read TGCGCCACTCGGGACTACAACACCGGGGAGCTGTTTTTT.

V usage is TRBV28 and J usage is TRBJ2-1; TRBD2 aligns across 11 bases. Germline V lookup: CDR1 MDHEN, CDR2 SYDVKM. The CDR3 consists of 16 residues. Losses at the gene ends were 4 bases for V and 5 bases for J; bases not matched to a gene: 7. The chain's CDR3 is CASSYTLAGVDNEQFF. The DNA of the CDR3 is TGTGCCAGCAGTTATACACTAGCGGGAGTCGACAATGAGCAGTTCTTC.

This clonotype was recorded at least ten times. The rearrangement links TRBV20-1 to TRBJ1-1; TRBD1 might be the D (6 bases). The CDR3 totals 15 residues. Germline V gives CDR1 DFQATT, CDR2 SNEGSKA (reference sequence). V was shortened by 1 base and J by 3 bases, with 15 bases between the two germline ends. This CDR3 is CSARGRGGLDTEAFF. CDR3 DNA: TGCAGTGCTAGAGGACGAGGGGGGCTCGACACTGAAGCTTTCTTT.

This clonotype has ten or more counts. The CDR3 loop is CASSLVAGATDTQYF. CDR3 in DNA: TGTGCCAGCAGCTTAGTCGCGGGGGCGACAGATACGCAGTATTTT. This chain joins TRBV7-2 and TRBJ2-3, with D perhaps matching TRBD2 (7 bases). The ends were cut back, 1 base at V and 3 bases at J, with 11 bases in the middle. The V gene's germline CDR1 is SGHTA and CDR2 FQGNSA. CDR3 length: 15 amino acids.

With respect to this clonotype: Its ends do not fully match the called genes, so a read error is possible. The CDR3 DNA follows: TGTACCACCAGTGATCCGGCCCGACAGGGTCCTGGGGCCAACGTCCTGACTTTC. Amino acids: CTTSDPARQGPGANVLTF. The chain joins TRBV24-1 to TRBJ2-6; TRBD1 aligns across 7 bases. CDR3 length equals 18 residues. CDR1 is KGHDR, CDR2 SFDVKD, per germline.

In this sample, this clonotype turned up many times. The chain uses TRBV30 and TRBJ1-5, with D maybe TRBD1 (6 bases). This CDR3 region has 15 residues. Germline V CDR1 and CDR2: GTSNPN, SVGIG (reference sequence). V lost 2 bases and J lost 0, with 11 bases in between. CDR3 in DNA: TGTGCCTGGAGTCGAGGGGGACATAGCAATCAGCCCCAGCATTTT. This encodes CAWSRGGHSNQPQHF.

The chain links TRBV14 to TRBJ2-3; D perhaps matches TRBD2 (5 bases). Per germline, CDR1 SGHDN and CDR2 FVKESK. The V end was cut by 0 bases, the J end by 0 bases, with 10 bases between. The CDR3 is made up of 16 amino acids. The CDR3 nucleotides are TGTGCCAGCAGCCAAGATCCTAGCCCCAGCACAGATACGCAGTATTTT. Its translation is CASSQDPSPSTDTQYF.

At least ten counts were recorded for this clonotype. The rearrangement uses TRBV6-1 and TRBJ1-1; D not resolved. V shed 8 bases and J shed 4 bases, with 8 bases lying between them. The CDR3 is 11 amino acids. The germline gives CDR1 MNHNS, CDR2 SASEGT. This CDR3 is CASERGTEAFF. The CDR3 coding sequence is TGTGCCAGCGAGAGAGGCACTGAAGCTTTCTTT.

The chain links TRBV28 to TRBJ2-7, with D tentatively TRBD2 (6 bases). CDR1 and CDR2 from the germline V gene are MDHEN and SYDVKM. CDR3 length: 12 residues. V gave up 7 bases and J gave up 6 bases, with 13 bases separating them. CDR3 loop: CASTTQGGEQYF. The CDR3 bases are TGTGCCAGCACTACTCAGGGAGGCGAGCAGTACTTC.

V usage is TRBV29-1 and J usage is TRBJ2-7, with TRBD1 as a possible D gene (5 bases). In germline, CDR1 is SQVTM, CDR2 ANQGSEA. The CDR3 is 12 amino acids. The CDR3 DNA reads TGCATAGCCGCGACAGACTCCTACGAGCAGTACTTC. This gives the protein CIAATDSYEQYF.

CDR3 loop: CASSPPRTSQNIQYF. For the CDR3, the DNA is TGTGCCAGCTCACCTCCACGGACTAGCCAAAACATTCAGTACTTC. The rearrangement links TRBV18 to TRBJ2-4, with 8 bases that match TRBD2. J was trimmed by 5 bases and V by 3 bases; bases with no gene match: 6. The CDR3 covers 15 residues. CDR1 is KGHSH and CDR2 is LQKENI in the germline V gene.

This clonotype was counted at least ten times. The rearrangement links TRBV28 to TRBJ2-7; 7 bases fit TRBD1. Germline V gene sequence: CDR1 MDHEN, CDR2 SYDVKM. CDR3 length: 14 amino acids. Trimming took 5 bases from V and 2 from J; bases not matched to a gene: 6. The CDR3 DNA is TGTGCCAGCAGTGAAACCGGGACAGCCTACGAGCAGTACTTC. It codes for CASSETGTAYEQYF.

This clonotype was picked up many times. The chain joins TRBV24-1 to TRBJ2-1, with D uncertain. The ends were cut back, 2 bases at V and 5 bases at J, with 6 bases in the middle. Germline CDR1 is KGHDR and CDR2 is SFDVKD. The length of the CDR3 is 13 residues. The CDR3 here is CATSDWADNEQFF. The DNA for the CDR3 is TGTGCCACCAGTGATTGGGCGGACAATGAGCAGTTCTTC.